This is a list of T cell receptor beta chains from one sample in a study of blood T cell repertoires in COVID-19. The repertoire was sequenced with immunoSEQ multiplex PCR; TCRdb's copy has only in-frame clones and lacks some. The data contain roughly 410,000 clones, around 90% of them seen just once; the ten biggest clones take up around 1.3%. The sequencing sample was made of peripheral blood. The receptors derive from a man between 35 and 55 years old with acute or convalescent COVID-19. Each CDR3 is given with its conserved first and last residue. The D gene is left open where the match is weak. Not all rows give a size; the values are once, few, many and, for expanded clones, a class.

D gene,J gene,V gene,clone size,CDR3 protein,CDR3 DNA
TRBD2,TRBJ2-7,TRBV9,.,CASSAHLGGEYEQYF,TGTGCCAGCAGCGCCCACCTGGGGGGGGAGTACGAGCAGTACTTC
TRBD2,TRBJ2-2,TRBV28,.,CASSPLGLAGGPNTGELFF,TGTGCCAGCAGTCCCCTGGGACTAGCGGGAGGCCCGAACACCGGGGAGCTGTTTTTT
TRBD1,TRBJ1-1,TRBV4-1,.,CASSQPDGTGAMNTEAFF,TGCGCCAGCAGCCAACCTGACGGGACAGGGGCCATGAACACTGAAGCTTTCTTT
TRBD2,TRBJ2-1,TRBV7-2,.,CASSERTSLYEQFF,TGTGCCAGCAGTGAAAGGACTAGCCTGTACGAGCAGTTCTTC
.,TRBJ2-7,TRBV28,.,CASKEGGNSYEQYF,TGTGCCAGCAAAGAAGGAGGGAACTCCTACGAGCAGTACTTC
.,TRBJ1-1,TRBV5-4,.,CASSLDGRYTEAFF,TGTGCCAGCAGCTTGGATGGGAGGTACACTGAAGCTTTCTTT
TRBD1,TRBJ1-2,TRBV28,.,CASSKGQASYGYTF,TGTGCCAGCAGTAAAGGACAGGCGAGCTATGGCTACACCTTC
TRBD1,TRBJ2-5,TRBV9,.,CASSGMGTVQETQYF,TGTGCCAGCAGCGGAATGGGGACAGTCCAAGAGACCCAGTACTTC
.,TRBJ1-2,TRBV5-1,.,CASRWLTDKNYGYTF,TGCGCCAGCAGATGGTTGACAGATAAAAACTATGGCTACACCTTC
TRBD2,TRBJ2-1,TRBV4-2,.,CASSHSLAVSYNEQFF,TGTGCCAGCAGCCATAGTCTAGCGGTCTCCTACAATGAGCAGTTCTTC
.,TRBJ2-2,TRBV11-3,.,CASSLVAGELFF,TGTGCCAGCAGCCTGGTAGCCGGGGAGCTGTTTTTT
.,TRBJ1-2,TRBV18,.,CASSPGGKSGYTF,TGTGCCAGCTCACCAGGGGGCAAGAGTGGCTACACCTTC
.,TRBJ1-2,TRBV11-2,.,CASSLGADYGYTF,TGTGCCAGCAGCTTAGGGGCAGACTATGGCTACACCTTC
TRBD2,TRBJ2-3,TRBV7-8,.,CASSLLQREGADTQYF,TGTGCCAGCAGCTTGCTCCAGCGGGAGGGGGCAGATACGCAGTATTTT
TRBD1,TRBJ1-3,TRBV7-9,once,CASSPPGQGGGNTIYF,TGTGCCAGCAGCCCTCCGGGACAGGGAGGTGGAAACACCATATATTTT
.,TRBJ2-5,TRBV5-1,.,CASSIRTVETQYF,TGCGCCAGCAGCATAAGGACAGTGGAGACCCAGTACTTC
.,TRBJ2-5,TRBV5-1,.,CASSLGAQGTQYF,TGCGCCAGCAGCTTGGGGGCCCAAGGGACCCAGTACTTC
.,TRBJ1-4,TRBV2,.,CASRGDAVNEKLFF,TGTGCCAGCAGGGGAGATGCTGTGAATGAAAAACTGTTTTTT
.,TRBJ2-7,TRBV4-1,.,CASSQVTSTFYEQYF,TGCGCCAGCAGCCAAGTGACATCTACCTTCTACGAGCAGTACTTC
.,TRBJ1-3,TRBV7-9,.,CASSQDRDPGNTIYF,TGTGCCAGCAGCCAGGACAGAGACCCTGGAAACACCATATATTTT
.,TRBJ2-7,TRBV14,.,CASSQKPTVYYEQYF,TGTGCCAGCAGCCAGAAACCGACAGTCTACTACGAGCAGTACTTC
.,TRBJ1-1,TRBV19,.,CASSIGQGNTEAFF,TGTGCCAGTAGTATAGGCCAGGGGAACACTGAAGCTTTCTTT
TRBD1,TRBJ1-2,TRBV3-1/TRBV3-2,.,CASSQVRTGPYAYGYTF,TGTGCCAGCAGCCAAGTAAGGACAGGGCCCTATGCCTATGGCTACACCTTC
.,TRBJ2-7,TRBV15,.,CATSRDRFLVGHQTYEQYF,TGTGCCACCAGCAGAGATCGCTTTTTGGTGGGACACCAAACCTACGAGCAGTACTTC
TRBD2,TRBJ2-1,TRBV2,.,CASSPGLAGTYNEQFF,TGTGCCAGCAGCCCGGGACTAGCGGGGACCTACAATGAGCAGTTCTTC
.,TRBJ1-2,TRBV4-3,.,CASSQRAPGVGYGYTF,TGCGCCAGCAGCCAACGGGCCCCCGGGGTGGGCTATGGCTACACCTTC
.,TRBJ2-4,TRBV10-2,.,CASSDELDGGRKNIQYF,TGCGCCAGCAGTGACGAACTAGACGGCGGCCGCAAAAACATTCAGTACTTC
.,TRBJ1-1,TRBV21-1,.,CASSNFQGEVGTEAFF,TGTGCCAGCAGCAACTTCCAGGGGGAGGTTGGGACTGAAGCTTTCTTT
TRBD2,TRBJ2-7,TRBV5-6,.,CASSSGLVWREQYF,TGTGCCAGCAGCTCCGGACTAGTCTGGCGCGAGCAGTACTTC
TRBD2,TRBJ2-2,TRBV24-1,.,CATNLPSGAPNTGELFF,TGTGCCACCAACTTGCCTAGCGGGGCCCCGAACACCGGGGAGCTGTTTTTT
.,TRBJ1-2,TRBV7-9,.,CASSLDGPGDYGYTF,TGTGCCAGCAGCTTAGACGGTCCGGGGGACTATGGCTACACCTTC
.,TRBJ1-3,TRBV19,.,CASSDTSGNTIYF,TGTGCCAGTAGCGACACCTCTGGAAACACCATATATTTT
.,TRBJ1-3,TRBV10-2,.,CASSVRRGAGGNTIYF,TGCGCCAGCAGTGTCCGGAGGGGCGCGGGTGGAAACACCATATATTTT
TRBD2,TRBJ2-7,TRBV7-2,.,CASSSGLAPYEEQYF,TGTGCCAGCAGCTCCGGACTAGCCCCCTACGAGGAGCAGTACTTC
.,TRBJ1-6,TRBV9,.,CASSVGQRRFNSPLHF,TGTGCCAGCAGCGTAGGGCAAAGGCGGTTTAATTCACCCCTCCACTTT
.,TRBJ2-7,TRBV6-2/TRBV6-3,.,CASSYDSGEQYF,TGTGCCAGCAGTTACGACAGTGGAGAGCAGTACTTC
TRBD2,TRBJ2-1,TRBV5-4,once,CASKAPSSGGANEQFF,TGTGCCAGCAAGGCCCCCTCTAGCGGGGGAGCCAATGAGCAGTTCTTC
.,TRBJ2-3,TRBV2,.,CASRGEPDTQYF,TGTGCCAGCAGGGGAGAACCAGATACGCAGTATTTT
TRBD1,TRBJ1-2,TRBV9,.,CASSEGPQGNYGYTF,TGTGCCAGCAGCGAGGGGCCACAGGGGAACTATGGCTACACCTTC
.,TRBJ1-5,TRBV7-9,.,CASGGVWPQHF,TGTGCCAGCGGGGGGGTTTGGCCCCAGCATTTT
.,TRBJ1-2,TRBV7-9,.,CASSIEEYGYTF,TGTGCCAGCAGCATAGAGGAGTATGGCTACACCTTC
.,TRBJ1-3,TRBV2,.,CASSEAWAGTGNTIYF,TGTGCCAGCAGTGAAGCGTGGGCAGGGACTGGAAACACCATATATTTT
TRBD1,TRBJ1-3,TRBV5-1,.,CASSLGQGAFGNTIYF,TGCGCCAGCAGCTTGGGCCAGGGGGCCTTTGGAAACACCATATATTTT
.,TRBJ2-4,TRBV5-6,.,CASSLVWDNSNIQYF,TGTGCCAGCAGCTTGGTGTGGGACAACTCAAACATTCAGTACTTC
TRBD1,TRBJ2-2,TRBV4-3,.,CASSQSRTGDTGELFF,TGCGCCAGCAGCCAGTCTAGGACAGGGGACACCGGGGAGCTGTTTTTT
.,TRBJ2-7,TRBV10-1,.,CASSESGGGDEQYF,TGCGCCAGCAGTGAGTCTGGAGGGGGGGACGAGCAGTACTTC
TRBD1,TRBJ2-7,TRBV6-5,.,CASSYTLQGNTYEQYF,TGTGCCAGCAGTTACACCCTACAGGGGAACACGTACGAGCAGTACTTC
TRBD2,TRBJ2-3,TRBV14,.,CASSQWGDGLAGASTQYF,TGTGCCAGCAGCCAATGGGGAGACGGACTAGCGGGAGCATCTACGCAGTATTTT
.,TRBJ1-2,TRBV28,.,CASSLADTSWYGYTF,TGTGCCAGCAGTTTGGCGGACACTTCGTGGTATGGCTACACCTTC
.,TRBJ1-1,TRBV19,.,CASSIGRNTEAFF,TGTGCCAGTAGTATCGGGAGGAACACTGAAGCTTTCTTT
TRBD1,TRBJ1-1,TRBV15,.,CATSRDRTGSTEAFF,TGTGCCACCAGCAGAGATCGGACAGGATCCACTGAAGCTTTCTTT
.,TRBJ1-5,TRBV9,.,CASSVGRGEWQPQHF,TGTGCCAGCAGCGTAGGGAGGGGAGAGTGGCAGCCCCAGCATTTT
TRBD1,TRBJ1-6,TRBV7-2,.,CASSLVGTGTYSPLHF,TGTGCCAGCAGCTTAGTCGGGACAGGCACTTATTCACCCCTCCACTTT
.,TRBJ2-2,TRBV28,.,CASSSVGDTGELFF,TGTGCCAGCAGTTCGGTAGGGGATACCGGGGAGCTGTTTTTT
TRBD1,TRBJ1-1,TRBV10-3,.,CAISDDRDQNTEAFF,TGTGCCATCAGTGACGACAGGGACCAGAACACTGAAGCTTTCTTT
.,TRBJ1-1,TRBV11-2,.,CASSFSQFLEAFF,TGTGCCAGCAGCTTTTCACAGTTTCTCGAAGCTTTCTTT
TRBD1,TRBJ1-3,TRBV7-2,.,CASSLVRQGSTIYF,TGTGCCAGCAGCCTCGTCCGACAGGGGTCCACCATATATTTT
TRBD1,TRBJ2-7,TRBV29-1,.,CSAGTGGTYEQYF,TGCAGCGCAGGGACAGGGGGTACCTACGAGCAGTACTTC
TRBD1,TRBJ1-1,TRBV7-9,.,CASSLAVSAGGAFF,TGTGCCAGCAGCTTAGCTGTGAGCGCAGGGGGAGCTTTCTTT